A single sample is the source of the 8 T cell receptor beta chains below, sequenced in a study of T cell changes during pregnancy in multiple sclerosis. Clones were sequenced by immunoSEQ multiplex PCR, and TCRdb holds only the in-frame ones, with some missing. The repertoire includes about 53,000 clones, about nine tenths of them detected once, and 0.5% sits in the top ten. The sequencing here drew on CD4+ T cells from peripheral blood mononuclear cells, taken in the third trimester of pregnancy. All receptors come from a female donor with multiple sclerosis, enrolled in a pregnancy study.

The CDR3 DNA reads as TGCAGCGCCCGAGCGGGTTCCACCGGGGAGCTGTTTTTT. Its translation is CSARAGSTGELFF. The gene calls are TRBV29-1 and TRBJ2-2; possible D gene TRBD2, 6 bases. V was clipped by 7 bases and J by 4 bases, with 13 bases between them. Per germline, CDR1 SQVTM and CDR2 ANQGSEA. The CDR3 sequence is 13 residues long.

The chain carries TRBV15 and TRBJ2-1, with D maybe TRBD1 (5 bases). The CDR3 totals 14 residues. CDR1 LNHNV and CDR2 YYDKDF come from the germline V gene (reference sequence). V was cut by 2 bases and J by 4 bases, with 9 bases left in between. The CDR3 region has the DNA TGTGCCACCAGCAGAACCCAGGGATACAATGAGCAGTTCTTC. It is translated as CATSRTQGYNEQFF.

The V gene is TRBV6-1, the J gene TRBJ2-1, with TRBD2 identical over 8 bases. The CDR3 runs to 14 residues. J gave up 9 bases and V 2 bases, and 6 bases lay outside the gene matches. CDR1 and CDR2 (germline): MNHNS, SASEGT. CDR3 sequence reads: CASSESGGGGEQFF. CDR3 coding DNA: TGTGCCAGCAGTGAATCCGGGGGGGGAGGTGAGCAGTTCTTC.

The CDR3 bases are TGTGCCAGCAGCCGCTTGGGGGGGGCAATGAACACTGAAGCTTTCTTT. Translating it yields CASSRLGGAMNTEAFF. The rearrangement joins TRBV11-2 to TRBJ1-1; D possibly corresponds to TRBD1 (6 bases). The germline V and J ends were trimmed by 5 bases and 0 bases, with 16 bases remaining between them. CDR3 length: 16 amino acids. Per germline, CDR1 SGHAT and CDR2 FQNNGV.

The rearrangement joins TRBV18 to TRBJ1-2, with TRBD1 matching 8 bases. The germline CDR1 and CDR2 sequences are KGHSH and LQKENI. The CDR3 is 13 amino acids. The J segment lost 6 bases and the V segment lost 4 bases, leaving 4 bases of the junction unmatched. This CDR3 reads CASSQDRVDGYTF. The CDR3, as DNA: TGTGCCAGCTCACAGGACAGGGTTGATGGCTACACCTTC.

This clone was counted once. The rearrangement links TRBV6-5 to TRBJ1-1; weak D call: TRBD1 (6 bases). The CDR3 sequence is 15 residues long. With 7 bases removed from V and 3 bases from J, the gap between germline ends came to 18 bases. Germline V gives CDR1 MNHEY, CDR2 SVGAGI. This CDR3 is CASIPAGTGYTEAFF. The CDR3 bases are TGTGCCAGCATCCCCGCGGGCACAGGGTACACTGAAGCTTTCTTT.

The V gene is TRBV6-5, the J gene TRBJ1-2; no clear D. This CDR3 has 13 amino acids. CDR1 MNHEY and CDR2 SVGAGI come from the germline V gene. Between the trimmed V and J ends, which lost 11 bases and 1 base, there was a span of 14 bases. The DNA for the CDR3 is TGTGCCGCCGCGAATTCCTTTAACTATGGCTACACCTTC. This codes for CAAANSFNYGYTF.

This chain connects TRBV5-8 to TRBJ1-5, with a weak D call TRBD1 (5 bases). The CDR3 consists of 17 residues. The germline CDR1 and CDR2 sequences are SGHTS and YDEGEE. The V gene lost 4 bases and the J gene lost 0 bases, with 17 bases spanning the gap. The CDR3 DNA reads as TGTGCCAGCAGCCAGCGAAAGGGGCCGTATAGCAATCAGCCCCAGCATTTT. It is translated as CASSQRKGPYSNQPQHF.